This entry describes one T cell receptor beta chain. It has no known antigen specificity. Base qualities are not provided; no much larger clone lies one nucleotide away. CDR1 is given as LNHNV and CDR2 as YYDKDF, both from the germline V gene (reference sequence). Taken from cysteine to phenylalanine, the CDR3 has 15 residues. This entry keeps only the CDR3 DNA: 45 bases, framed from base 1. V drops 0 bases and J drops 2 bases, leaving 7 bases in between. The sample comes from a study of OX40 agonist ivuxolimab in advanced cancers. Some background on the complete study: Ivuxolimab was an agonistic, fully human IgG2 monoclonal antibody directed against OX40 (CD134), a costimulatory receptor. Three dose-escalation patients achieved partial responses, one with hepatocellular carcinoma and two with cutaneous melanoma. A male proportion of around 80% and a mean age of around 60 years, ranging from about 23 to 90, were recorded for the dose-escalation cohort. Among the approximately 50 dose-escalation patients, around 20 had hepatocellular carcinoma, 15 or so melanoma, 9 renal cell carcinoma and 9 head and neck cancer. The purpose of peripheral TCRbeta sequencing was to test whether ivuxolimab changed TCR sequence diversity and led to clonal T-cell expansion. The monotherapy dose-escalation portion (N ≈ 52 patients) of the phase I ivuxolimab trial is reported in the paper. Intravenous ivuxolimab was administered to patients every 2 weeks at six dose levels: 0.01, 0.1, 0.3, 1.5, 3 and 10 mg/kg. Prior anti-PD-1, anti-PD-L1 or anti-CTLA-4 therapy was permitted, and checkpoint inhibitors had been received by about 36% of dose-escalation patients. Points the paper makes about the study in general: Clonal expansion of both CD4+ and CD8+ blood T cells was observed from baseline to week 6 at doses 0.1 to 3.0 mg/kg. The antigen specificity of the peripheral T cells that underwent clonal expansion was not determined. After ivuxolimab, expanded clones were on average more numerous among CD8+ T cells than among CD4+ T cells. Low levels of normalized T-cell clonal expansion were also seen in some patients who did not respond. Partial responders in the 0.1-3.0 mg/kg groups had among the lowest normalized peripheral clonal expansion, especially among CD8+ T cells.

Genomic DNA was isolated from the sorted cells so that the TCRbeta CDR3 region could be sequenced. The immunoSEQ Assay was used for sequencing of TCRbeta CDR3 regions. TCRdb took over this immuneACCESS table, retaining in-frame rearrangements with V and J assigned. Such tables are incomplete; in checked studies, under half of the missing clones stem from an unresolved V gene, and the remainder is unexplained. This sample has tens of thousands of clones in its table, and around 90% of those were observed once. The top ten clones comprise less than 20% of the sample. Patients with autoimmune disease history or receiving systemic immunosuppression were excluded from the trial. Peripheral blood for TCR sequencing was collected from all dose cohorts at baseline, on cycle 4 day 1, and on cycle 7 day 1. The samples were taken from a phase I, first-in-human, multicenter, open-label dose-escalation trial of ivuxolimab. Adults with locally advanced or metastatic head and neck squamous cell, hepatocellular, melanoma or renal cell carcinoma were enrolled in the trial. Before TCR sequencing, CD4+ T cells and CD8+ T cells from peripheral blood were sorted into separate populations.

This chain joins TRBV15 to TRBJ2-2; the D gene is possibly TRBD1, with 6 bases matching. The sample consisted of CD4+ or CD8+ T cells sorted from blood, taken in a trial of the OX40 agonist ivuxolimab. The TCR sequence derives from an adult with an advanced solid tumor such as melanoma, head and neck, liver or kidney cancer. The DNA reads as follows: TGTGCCACCAGCAGAGATGGGGGCAACACCGGGGAGCTGTTTTTT. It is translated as CATSRDGGNTGELFF.